The clone carrying this T cell receptor beta chain was recorded a few times. This record belongs to a study of early T cells in non-severe SARS-CoV-2 infection. In the study overall: Sequencing used unsorted whole-blood bulk RNA, so chains lack pairing.

TCRdb ran MiXCR on the 5' RACE reads and lists one entry per CDR3 protein. Among roughly 60,000 distinct CDR3 sequences listed, about 8% were seen once. Trimming took 5 bases from V and 3 from J; bases not matched to a gene: 7. The CDR3 is made up of 15 amino acids. The TCR comes from an adult who was a healthcare worker with PCR-confirmed SARS-CoV-2 infection or an uninfected control (not recorded which). J is TRBJ2-4 and V is TRBV12-3 or TRBV12-4, with 7 bases matching TRBD1. The sequenced sample was whole blood. CDR3 loop: CASSDTGTDKNIQYF. In nucleotides, the CDR3 is TGTGCCAGCAGTGATACCGGGACAGACAAAAACATTCAGTACTTC.